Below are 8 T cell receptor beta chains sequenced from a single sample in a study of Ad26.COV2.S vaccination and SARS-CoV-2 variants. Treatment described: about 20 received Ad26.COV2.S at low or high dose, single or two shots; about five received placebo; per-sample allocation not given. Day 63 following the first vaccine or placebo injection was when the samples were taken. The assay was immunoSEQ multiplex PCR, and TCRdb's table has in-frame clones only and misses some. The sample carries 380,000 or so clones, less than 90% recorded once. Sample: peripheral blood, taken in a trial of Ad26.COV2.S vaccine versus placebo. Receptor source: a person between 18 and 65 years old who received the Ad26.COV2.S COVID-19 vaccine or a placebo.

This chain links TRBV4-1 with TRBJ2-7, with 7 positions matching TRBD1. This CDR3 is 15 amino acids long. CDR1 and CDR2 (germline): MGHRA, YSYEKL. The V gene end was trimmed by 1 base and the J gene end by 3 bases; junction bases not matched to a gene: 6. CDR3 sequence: CASSQGSSGGYEQYF. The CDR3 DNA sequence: TGCGCCAGCAGCCAAGGGAGTTCAGGGGGCTACGAGCAGTACTTC.

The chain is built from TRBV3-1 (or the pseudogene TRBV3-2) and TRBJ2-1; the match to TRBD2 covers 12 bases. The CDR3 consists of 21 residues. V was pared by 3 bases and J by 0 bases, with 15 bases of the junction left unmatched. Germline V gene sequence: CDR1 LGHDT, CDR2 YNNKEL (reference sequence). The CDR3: CASSQVRLAGERIGSYNEQFF. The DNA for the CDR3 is TGTGCCAGCAGCCAGGTCCGACTAGCGGGAGAGAGGATTGGCTCCTACAATGAGCAGTTCTTC.

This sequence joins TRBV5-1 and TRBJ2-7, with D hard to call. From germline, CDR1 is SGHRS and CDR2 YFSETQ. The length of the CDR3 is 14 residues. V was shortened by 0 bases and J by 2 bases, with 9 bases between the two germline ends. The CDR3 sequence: CASSLELFTYEQYF. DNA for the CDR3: TGCGCCAGCAGCTTGGAGCTCTTTACCTACGAGCAGTACTTC.

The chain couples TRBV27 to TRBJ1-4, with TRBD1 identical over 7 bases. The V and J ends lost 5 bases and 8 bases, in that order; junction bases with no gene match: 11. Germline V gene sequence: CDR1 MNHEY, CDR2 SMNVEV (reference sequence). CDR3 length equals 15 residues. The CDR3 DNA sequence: TGTGCCAGCAGTCCAACTACAGGGGTCGTCGAAAAACTGTTTTTT. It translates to CASSPTTGVVEKLFF.

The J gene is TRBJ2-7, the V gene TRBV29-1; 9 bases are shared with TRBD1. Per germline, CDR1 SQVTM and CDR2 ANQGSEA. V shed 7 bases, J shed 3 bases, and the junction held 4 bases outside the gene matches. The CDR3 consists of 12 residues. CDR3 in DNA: TGCAGCGGTGAGACAGGGGGCTACGAGCAGTACTTC. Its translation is CSGETGGYEQYF.

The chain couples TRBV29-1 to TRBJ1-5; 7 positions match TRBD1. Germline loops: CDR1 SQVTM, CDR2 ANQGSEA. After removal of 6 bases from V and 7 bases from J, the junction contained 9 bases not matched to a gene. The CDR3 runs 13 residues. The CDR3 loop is CSVGDRAGQPQHF. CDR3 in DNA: TGCAGCGTGGGAGACAGGGCCGGGCAGCCCCAGCATTTT.

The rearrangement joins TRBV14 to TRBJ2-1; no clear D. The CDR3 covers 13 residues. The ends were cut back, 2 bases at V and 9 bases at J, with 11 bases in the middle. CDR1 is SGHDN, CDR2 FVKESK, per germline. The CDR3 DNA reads TGTGCCAGCAGCCAATTAAACTTCGCTGAGCAGTTCTTC. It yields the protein CASSQLNFAEQFF.

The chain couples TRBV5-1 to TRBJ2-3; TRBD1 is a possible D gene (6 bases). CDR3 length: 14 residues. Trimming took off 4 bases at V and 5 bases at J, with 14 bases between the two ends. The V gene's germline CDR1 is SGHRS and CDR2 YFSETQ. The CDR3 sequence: CASSASGTRDTQYF. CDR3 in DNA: TGCGCCAGCAGCGCCTCGGGGACACGAGATACGCAGTATTTT. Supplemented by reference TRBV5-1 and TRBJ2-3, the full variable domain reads KAGVTQTPRYLIKTRGQQVTLSCSPISGHRSVSWYQQTPGQGLQFLFEYFSETQRNKGNFPGRFSGRQFSNSRSEMNVSTLELGDSALYLCASSASGTRDTQYFGPGTRLTVL.